This T cell receptor (beta chain) was found in a study of shared clonotypes between healthy human individuals. In the original workflow: ImmunoSEQ output lacked quality scores and full-length reads, limiting matched filtering. TCRdb keeps only in-frame clones here, not all; method: immunoSEQ multiplex PCR. That table is the source of V, J and clone size, and D and trimming were worked out from the DNA. The repertoire includes 2 million to 3 million clones, roughly 93% of them detected once, and approximately 0.36% sits in the top ten. This clone was counted once. The target antigen is unknown. After removal of 4 bases from V and 0 bases from J, the junction contained 16 bases not matched to a gene. Germline assignment: CDR1 MDHEN and CDR2 SYDVKM. The CDR3 covers 20 residues. Findings and caveats of the study: In contrast to clonotypes shared by all four donors, non-shared clonotypes had lower generation probabilities.

The V gene is TRBV28, the J gene TRBJ2-7, with 12 bases aligning to TRBD2. This TCR came from a man aged 18 to 30 in good health. Some clones in this sample may be carry-over from other donors' samples. Sequencing was done on a sample of naive CD4+ T cells from PBMCs. As for subset: CD45RA+ positively selected. Here the CDR3 DNA reads TGTGCCAGCAGTTCCGCCGGGGCACTAGCGGGAGGCCCTTCCTCCTACGAGCAGTACTTC. Protein: CASSSAGALAGGPSSYEQYF.